This entry is about one T cell receptor (beta chain). What antigen it recognizes has not been identified. No base-level quality is on record; no much larger clone is a single base apart. Counted from cysteine to phenylalanine, this CDR3 has 17 amino acids. CDR3 DNA only is kept here, 51 bases in frame from base 1. The trim is 10 bases for V and 1 base for J, with a gap of 25 bases between the germline ends. CDR1 and CDR2, per the germline V gene, are WSHSY and SAAADI. These data come from a study of long-term antiretroviral therapy in people with HIV (dated by TCRdb to between 2021 and 2024). Notes on the research overall: The earliest samples were collected roughly a decade before the 2015 WHO recommendation for immediate ART, at a time when ART was usually postponed until CD4 counts fell. No cross-contamination during QIAcube processing was shown when test extractions of a monoclonal T-cell line were performed alongside some 33 polyclonal samples. A retrospective serial study tested whether changes in peripheral blood TRB repertoire composition and diversity were associated with ART initiation and durable HIV suppression. A total of 150 to 200 cryopreserved PBMC samples came from around 30 adults with confirmed HIV infection and were collected serially over a mean of around 6 years (range 1-12). Of the roughly 32 participants with HIV, 10 to 11 were female. Study-wide conclusions, independent of this receptor: Because PBMC availability was limited, only the TCR beta chain was sequenced, with no alpha chain pairing. No data were available on ART adherence, viral resistance or therapy changes, limiting inferences about post-ART repertoire changes. A significant increase in TRB diversity was found to be associated with ART initiation, although TRB diversity was observed to remain significantly below that of transplant donor controls even after long-term ART. Expanded TRB clones identified before ART initiation dominated the repertoire across all time points, though the dominance fluctuated and decreased in many PLHIV after ART. Narrower CDR3 length ranges were observed in HIV repertoires than in controls, and an antigen-experienced repertoire with only a slight naive shift after ART was suggested by the network structure. Because pre-ART samples had limited cell numbers, unsorted PBMC were profiled rather than sorted CD4+ and CD8+ T cells. Samples dated from about 2004 to 2018, and the ART regimens used may be less effective than current ones.

The immunoSEQ hsTCRB v3.0 assay was used at survey level resolution to sequence the TRB variable region. A depth of 40,000-50,000 T-cell genomes per sample was targeted for TRB sequencing. TRB libraries were pooled and sequenced on an Illumina MiSeq using a v3 150-cycle kit. Regarding the original processing steps: Analysis of repertoires was carried out in R inside a reproducible Nextflow workflow spanning QC, data transformation and analysis. LymphoSeq2, an R package for exploring AIRR-Seq data, was used to implement custom analyses. After excluding a handful of samples that yielded fewer than 5000 total TRB sequences, 150 to 200 HIV repertoires remained for analysis. Among the 188 retained HIV repertoires, 59 were collected before ART initiation and 129 were collected after ART initiation. Each repertoire was downsampled to 5000 TRB nucleotide sequences, and summary statistics were averaged across 100 downsampling iterations. TRB sequences were retained for analysis only if CDR3 regions of at least seven amino acids were present. A Shannon entropy-derived clonality score and the Gini coefficient were used to measure diversity. In repertoire networks, the top 5000 CDR3 amino acid sequences were linked whenever an edit distance of one separated two sequences. For TRB CDR3 amino acid sequences, antigen specificity groups and MHC restriction were predicted with GLIPH2. CDR3 amino acid sequences were matched against VDJdb and McPAS-TCR to flag known CMV, EBV, HIV or tissue antigen associations. Pre-ART, post-ART and control groups were compared with Wilcoxon signed-rank tests and Holm-Bonferroni correction. TCRdb holds this immuneACCESS table with in-frame rearrangements only. Some clones are missing; in checked studies, unresolved V genes explain under half, and the rest has no known cause. The D gene and trimming were derived from the DNA, and the V and J assignments and clone size from that table. The sample includes 25,000 or so clones, with 70% to 90% observed a single time. Roughly 4% of the sample lies in the top ten.

Inclusion was restricted to participants for whom at least one PBMC sample before ART initiation and at least two post-ART samples were available. All participants with HIV were treated in the United States of America. Before DNA extraction, cryopreserved samples of about 0.95-10 million PBMC were thawed and washed. At the time of the earliest PBMC sample, participants with HIV were aged between about 23 and 54 years. PBMC samples were contributed by each participant from 1-4 timepoints before ART initiation and 2-8 timepoints after ART initiation, with a median of 7 samples. For every participant, serial HIV viral load, CD4+ T-cell count, ART history and demographic data were obtained. Using a Qiagen kit on a QIAcube, genomic DNA was extracted from unsorted PBMC, with samples processed in batches of 12.

The rearranged chain carries TRBV10-2 and TRBJ1-1; the D segment could be TRBD1, given 5 matching bases. The TCR sequence derives from a young woman with HIV. Sequenced here: unsorted PBMCs, sampled 0.5 years after starting antiretroviral therapy. The CDR3 region reads CATSKTPGGVGNTEAFF. The sequenced DNA: TGCGCCACCTCCAAAACCCCCGGGGGGGTAGGGAACACTGAAGCTTTCTTT.